This TCR beta chain was documented in a study of OX40 agonist ivuxolimab in advanced cancers. Study-wide context: Head and neck, renal cell, melanoma or hepatocellular carcinoma were the cancers that dose-escalation patients had.

TCRdb's table, derived via immunoSEQ multiplex PCR, lists solely in-frame clones and lacks some. The repertoire consists of 96,000 or so clones, with roughly 80% occurring once and the leading ten covering around 5.5%. Per the germline V gene, CDR1 is MGHRA and CDR2 is YSYEKL. This CDR3 comprises 20 residues. Trimming cost V 4 bases and J 3 bases; bases outside gene matches: 17. The source material was CD4+ or CD8+ T cells sorted from blood, sampled in a trial of the OX40 agonist ivuxolimab. The J gene is TRBJ2-3, the V gene TRBV4-1; 12 bases map to TRBD2. The clonotype was recovered from an adult with an advanced solid tumor such as melanoma, head and neck, liver or kidney cancer. In nucleotides, the CDR3 is TGCGCCAGCAGCCCATCCGAACTCTATCGACTAGCGGGGGTTACAGATACGCAGTATTTT. Residues: CASSPSELYRLAGVTDTQYF.